The 5 T cell receptor beta chains given below trace back to one sample, sequenced in a study of regulatory T cells in long-lasting Graves disease. The time point here: newly diagnosed GD, antithyroid drugs for less than 3 months. Scientists built the TCR library using RNA that was extracted from PBMCs. According to the study, TCR beta libraries were built with iRepertoire HTBI primers and CDR3-region Arm-PCR. TCRdb processed the multiplex PCR reads anew with MiXCR; each CDR3 protein has one entry. The repertoire holds some 560,000 distinct CDR3 sequences, with around 16% as singletons. These data were likewise used in another study, on T cells in Graves' hyperthyroidism and ophthalmopathy.

This sample comprised peripheral blood mononuclear cells (PBMCs), obtained at new diagnosis, from a patient treated with antithyroid drugs. The receptors shown here come from a woman between 40 and 65 years old with Graves disease.

In this sample, this clonotype turned up a few times. The rearrangement uses TRBV5-4 and TRBJ2-3; TRBD2 agrees at 11 bases. V lost 0 bases to trimming and J lost 5 bases; unmatched junction nucleotides: 11. This CDR3 is built from 18 residues. The germline V gene encodes CDR1 SGHNT and CDR2 YYREEE (reference sequence). The CDR3 DNA reads as TGTGCCAGCAGCTTGGCCGGGTGGTTAGCGGGGGGGGGAGATACGCAGTATTTT. Translation: CASSLAGWLAGGGDTQYF.

In this sample, this clonotype turned up many times. The rearrangement links TRBV29-1 to TRBJ2-7; TRBD1 or TRBD2 may be the D gene (5 bases each). This CDR3 contains 12 residues. Germline V gene data show CDR1 as SQVTM and CDR2 as ANQGSEA. Trimming took off 7 bases at V and 7 bases at J, with 17 bases between the two ends. CDR3 DNA sequence: TGCAGCGGAACTTGGGGGATCGGGGAGCAGTACTTC. Its translation is CSGTWGIGEQYF.

This clonotype has ten or more counts. The chain carries TRBV6-1 and TRBJ1-5; no definite D call. This CDR3 is 14 amino acids long. The germline V gene encodes CDR1 MNHNS and CDR2 SASEGT. The V and J ends lost 2 bases and 7 bases respectively, with 12 bases between them. The chain's CDR3 is CASSEFRGNQPQHF. Written as DNA, the CDR3 is TGTGCCAGCAGTGAATTCCGAGGGAACCAGCCCCAGCATTTT.

This clonotype was detected ten times or more. J is TRBJ2-4 and V is TRBV20-1; TRBD1 is a possible D gene (5 bases). The germline V gene has CDR1 DFQATT and CDR2 SNEGSKA (reference sequence). Between the trimmed V and J ends, which lost 6 bases and 2 bases, there was a span of 14 bases. The CDR3 has 14 amino acids. CDR3 sequence reads: CSALSRATKNIQYF. CDR3 DNA sequence: TGCAGTGCCCTCTCCAGGGCTACCAAAAACATTCAGTACTTC.

Many counts were recorded for this clonotype. The chain links TRBV28 to TRBJ1-1, with 8 bases lining up with TRBD1. Germline V gene sequence: CDR1 MDHEN, CDR2 SYDVKM. This CDR3 is 15 amino acids long. Unmatched junction bases numbered 10, after V lost 6 bases and J lost 4 bases. DNA of the CDR3: TGTGCCAGCAGAGCGACAGGGGAGACGCGCACTGAAGCTTTCTTT. Encoded protein: CASRATGETRTEAFF.